This T cell receptor beta chain was sequenced during a study of blood T cell repertoires in COVID-19. Turning to the study itself: The United States, Italy and Spain supplied acute and convalescent COVID-19 samples.

With V trimmed by 1 base and J by 5 bases, 9 bases remained unmatched. In germline, CDR1 is LGHDT, CDR2 YNNKEL (reference sequence). The CDR3 length is 16 residues. Repertoires were generated with immunoSEQ multiplex PCR, while TCRdb's copy carries only in-frame clones and drops some. This table holds roughly 300,000 clones, roughly 93% found once. Sequencing was performed on PBMCs or T cells enriched from blood (not recorded which). The J gene is TRBJ2-5, the V gene TRBV3-1 (or the pseudogene TRBV3-2); 8 bases align to TRBD1. The sequence came from a woman aged 40 to 49 with acute COVID-19. CDR3 nucleotides: TGTGCCAGCAGCCAAGTGGCAGGGGGCCGGTGGGAGACCCAGTACTTC. It encodes CASSQVAGGRWETQYF.